Each of the 10 T cell receptor beta chains below was sequenced from the same sample in a study of cytomegalovirus exposure and HLA in healthy donors. With 60 Vbeta and 13 Jbeta primers, the PCR was carried out. Method: immunoSEQ multiplex PCR; TCRdb's copy keeps in-frame clones and lacks some. The data show under 150,000 clones, about 70% seen once. Sequenced: PBMCs. These receptors were collected from a woman between 40 and 50 years old in good health and CMV-seronegative.

This rearrangement joins TRBV6-1 to TRBJ1-2, with 9 bases that match TRBD1. Germline V gives CDR1 MNHNS, CDR2 SASEGT. The J segment lost 6 bases and the V segment lost 11 bases, leaving 7 bases of the junction unmatched. This CDR3 has 12 residues. CDR3 loop: CAPEQGANGYTF. In DNA, the CDR3 is TGTGCCCCGGAACAGGGGGCAAATGGCTACACCTTC.

V and J are TRBV7-9 and TRBJ1-5; no reliable D call. The CDR3 consists of 14 residues. V gave up 3 bases and J gave up 2 bases, with 8 bases separating them. The germline gives CDR1 SEHNR, CDR2 FQNEAQ (reference sequence). The chain's CDR3 is CASSFLGGNQPQHF. In DNA form, the CDR3 reads TGTGCCAGCAGCTTCTTGGGAGGCAATCAGCCCCAGCATTTT.

The rearrangement links TRBV19 to TRBJ1-1; D is perhaps TRBD1 (6 bases). Germline CDR1 LNHDA, CDR2 SQIVND (reference sequence). The ends were cut back, 5 bases at V and 3 bases at J, with 10 bases in the middle. The CDR3 totals 13 residues. The CDR3 sequence is CASSQGLDTEAFF. CDR3 in DNA: TGTGCCAGTAGTCAGGGGCTCGACACTGAAGCTTTCTTT.

The V and J genes are TRBV4-1 and TRBJ2-7, with D perhaps TRBD1 (6 bases). CDR1 and CDR2 from the germline V gene are MGHRA and YSYEKL. There are 14 residues in the CDR3. V was clipped by 0 bases and J by 3 bases, with 9 bases between them. The CDR3 here is CASSQEGAGYEQYF. Written as DNA, the CDR3 is TGCGCCAGCAGCCAAGAGGGGGCCGGCTACGAGCAGTACTTC.

This clone was seen once. This chain joins TRBV5-1 and TRBJ1-4; 9 bases align to TRBD1. Germline assignment: CDR1 SGHRS and CDR2 YFSETQ. There are 16 residues in the CDR3. With V trimmed by 4 bases and J by 0 bases, 4 bases remained unmatched. The CDR3 region has the DNA TGCGCCAGCAGCGCACAGGGGGCGACAACTAATGAAAAACTGTTTTTT. Residues: CASSAQGATTNEKLFF.

In its sample, this clone was seen a few times. The rearrangement links TRBV28 to TRBJ1-6; no firm D call. The length of the CDR3 is 14 residues. Germline assignment: CDR1 MDHEN and CDR2 SYDVKM. Trimming took off 6 bases at V and 6 bases at J, with 12 bases between the two ends. The chain's CDR3 is CASRRSPINSPLHF. CDR3 bases: TGTGCCAGCAGGCGTTCACCGATTAATTCACCCCTCCACTTT.

This clone has a handful of counts. The genes are TRBV5-1 and TRBJ1-3; no clear D gene. Trimming took 2 bases from V and 1 from J, leaving 13 bases between them. Germline V gene lookup returns CDR1 SGHRS and CDR2 YFSETQ. The CDR3 runs to 16 residues. The CDR3, as DNA: TGCGCCAGCAGCTTAGCACGAGGTGATTCTGGAAACACCATATATTTT. Translating it yields CASSLARGDSGNTIYF.

This clone came up a few times. V usage is TRBV7-8 and J usage is TRBJ1-1; D is ambiguous. Trimming cost V 5 bases and J 11 bases, with 18 bases left between them. This CDR3 has 13 residues. Germline V lookup: CDR1 SGHVS, CDR2 FQNEAQ. CDR3 in amino acids: CASSPREGDRAFF. In DNA form, the CDR3 reads TGTGCCAGCAGCCCGAGGGAGGGTGATCGGGCTTTCTTT.

The chain links TRBV5-6 to TRBJ1-5, with a possible D match to TRBD1 (5 bases). Per the germline V gene, CDR1 is SGHDT and CDR2 is YYEEEE. Trimming left V 1 base short and J 0 bases short, with 20 bases between. This CDR3 region has 19 residues. The CDR3 loop reads CASSLRRAGIGYSNQPQHF. The DNA of the CDR3 is TGTGCCAGCAGCTTGCGAAGGGCAGGGATCGGCTATAGCAATCAGCCCCAGCATTTT. The full variable domain, rest sourced from reference TRBV5-6 and TRBJ1-5, is DAGVTQSPTHLIKTRGQQVTLRCSPKSGHDTVSWYQQALGQGPQFIFQYYEEEERQRGNFPDRFSGHQFPNYSSELNVNALLLGDSALYLCASSLRRAGIGYSNQPQHFGDGTRLSIL.

In this sample, this clone turned up a few times. The chain uses TRBV23-1 and TRBJ1-5; 9 nucleotides line up with TRBD1. TRBV23-1 is recorded as an ORF, its role being uncertain. The junction had 5 bases not matched to a gene; V was cut back by 4 bases and J by 7 bases. The CDR3 has 14 residues. The CDR3 protein is CASSPGTGLQPQHF. CDR3 in DNA: TGCGCCAGCAGTCCCGGGACAGGGTTGCAGCCCCAGCATTTT.